This T cell receptor beta chain was profiled in a study of cytomegalovirus exposure and HLA in healthy donors. This clone was detected only a few times. CDR1 is SGHRS, CDR2 YFSETQ, per germline. The V end lost 5 bases, the J end lost 1 base, and 7 bases lay between the germline ends. The CDR3 is 13 amino acids. In the PCR, 60 Vbeta and 13 Jbeta primers were used. The assay was immunoSEQ multiplex PCR, and TCRdb's table has in-frame clones only and misses some. The sample lists about 150,000 clones; roughly 9.4% were seen once. This receptor was identified in a male donor in good health and CMV-seronegative. This chain uses TRBV5-1 with TRBJ1-5; D uncertain. Sample: PBMCs. The CDR3 DNA sequence: TGCGCCAGCAGTTTTGAGAGCAATCAGCCCCAGCATTTT. Translating gives CASSFESNQPQHF.